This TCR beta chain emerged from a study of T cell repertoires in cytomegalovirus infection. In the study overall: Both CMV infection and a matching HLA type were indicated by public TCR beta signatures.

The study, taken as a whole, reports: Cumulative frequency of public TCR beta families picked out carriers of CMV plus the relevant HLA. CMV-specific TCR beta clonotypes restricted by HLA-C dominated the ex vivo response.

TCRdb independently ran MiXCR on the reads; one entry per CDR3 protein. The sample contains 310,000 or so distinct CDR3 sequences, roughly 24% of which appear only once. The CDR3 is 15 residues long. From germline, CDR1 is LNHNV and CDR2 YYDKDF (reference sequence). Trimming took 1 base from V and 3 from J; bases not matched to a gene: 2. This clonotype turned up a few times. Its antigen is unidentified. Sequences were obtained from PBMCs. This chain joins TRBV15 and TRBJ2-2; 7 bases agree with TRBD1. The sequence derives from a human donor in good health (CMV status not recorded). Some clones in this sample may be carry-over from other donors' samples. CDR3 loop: CATSRGDRDTGELFF. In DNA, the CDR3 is TGTGCCACCAGCAGAGGAGACAGGGACACCGGGGAGCTGTTTTTT.